Below are 27 T cell receptor beta chains sequenced from a single sample in a study of PD-1 blockade in mismatch repair-deficient tumors. Only in-frame clones appear in the TCRdb table, and some are missing; sequencing was by immunoSEQ multiplex PCR. This table holds about 63,000 clones, about 91% found once. The sample consisted of peripheral blood, taken 52 weeks after starting pembrolizumab. These TCRs come from an adult with mismatch repair-deficient cancer.

The chain recombines TRBV4-1 with TRBJ2-1; 8 nucleotides align to TRBD2. After removal of 4 bases from V and 4 bases from J, the junction contained 12 bases not matched to a gene. CDR1 is MGHRA and CDR2 is YSYEKL in the germline V gene. The CDR3 runs 17 residues. The CDR3 loop reads CASSLKPELAAYNEQFF. CDR3 in DNA: TGCGCCAGCAGCCTGAAGCCGGAACTAGCGGCTTACAATGAGCAGTTCTTC.

The chain has TRBV9 and TRBJ1-4; 8 bases agree with TRBD1. The CDR3 is 15 residues long. CDR1 and CDR2 from the germline V gene are SGDLS and YYNGEE. V shed 0 bases and J 8 bases; nucleotides not matched to a gene: 6. The CDR3 region is CASSVGGTGKEKLFF. The CDR3 coding sequence is TGTGCCAGCAGCGTAGGGGGGACAGGTAAAGAAAAACTGTTTTTT.

This rearrangement joins TRBV6-5 to TRBJ1-1, with D possibly TRBD1 on 5 matching bases. CDR3 length: 16 residues. V shed 0 bases and J shed 0 bases, with 11 bases lying between them. The V gene's germline CDR1 is MNHEY and CDR2 SVGAGI. The CDR3 coding sequence is TGTGCCAGCAGTTACTCAGCGGACACCCTGAACACTGAAGCTTTCTTT. Translated: CASSYSADTLNTEAFF.

This clone appeared a single time. This chain connects TRBV6-1 to TRBJ2-1, with a weak D call TRBD2 (6 bases). There are 15 residues in the CDR3. Trimming pared 6 bases from V and 1 base from J, leaving 13 bases between. Looked up from germline, CDR1 is MNHNS and CDR2 is SASEGT. CDR3 sequence (DNA): TGTGCCAGCAGCGCGACCGGGACTTCCTACAATGAGCAGTTCTTC. It specifies CASSATGTSYNEQFF.

This clone was picked up one time. The chain is built from TRBV6-5 and TRBJ2-6; D perhaps matches TRBD1 (5 bases). CDR1 is MNHEY, CDR2 SVGAGI, per germline. The CDR3 extends over 15 amino acids. V was cut by 0 bases and J by 2 bases, with 5 bases left in between. CDR3 bases: TGTGCCAGCAGTTACTCGGACACTGGGGCCAACGTCCTGACTTTC. It encodes CASSYSDTGANVLTF.

The chain uses TRBV5-6 and TRBJ1-1, with D hard to call. This CDR3 contains 14 residues. V was shortened by 0 bases and J by 4 bases, with 10 bases between the two germline ends. Germline V gene data show CDR1 as SGHDT and CDR2 as YYEEEE. CDR3 sequence (DNA): TGTGCCAGCAGCTTGGCTGGGCAGAGCACTGAAGCTTTCTTT. Translation gives CASSLAGQSTEAFF.

J is TRBJ2-7 and V is TRBV2, with no clear D. Per the germline V gene, CDR1 is SNHLY and CDR2 is FYNNEI. V was pared by 2 bases and J by 3 bases, with 11 bases between. This CDR3 region has 14 residues. The CDR3 reads CASSESGPSYEQYF. Written as DNA, the CDR3 is TGTGCCAGCAGTGAAAGTGGACCGAGCTACGAGCAGTACTTC.

This chain connects TRBV6-5 to TRBJ1-1; no reliable D call. Germline CDR1 is MNHEY and CDR2 is SVGAGI. This CDR3 spans 15 amino acids. V was cut by 7 bases and J by 3 bases, with 18 bases left in between. The CDR3: CASTPHLGPDTEAFF. DNA of the CDR3: TGTGCCAGCACGCCCCATTTGGGTCCGGACACTGAAGCTTTCTTT.

The DNA for the CDR3 is TGTGCCACCCGACCCTTCCTCAGCGGCTACGAGCAGTACTTC. Its translation is CATRPFLSGYEQYF. The rearrangement uses TRBV10-3 and TRBJ2-7; D perhaps matches TRBD2 (5 bases). The CDR3 covers 14 residues. Trimming shortened V by 10 bases and J by 3 bases, and 19 bases separated the two germline ends. The germline V gene encodes CDR1 ENHRY and CDR2 SYGVKD.

This sequence joins TRBV7-8 and TRBJ1-5, with 7 bases lining up with TRBD1. The CDR3 has 16 amino acids. Per the germline V gene, CDR1 is SGHVS and CDR2 is FQNEAQ. V dropped 3 bases and J dropped 2; count of bases not matched to a gene: 7. The CDR3: CASSFFTGVGNQPQHF. The CDR3 bases are TGTGCCAGCAGCTTTTTCACAGGGGTGGGCAATCAGCCCCAGCATTTT.

The chain is built from TRBV27 and TRBJ2-7; unclear D gene. The V gene's germline CDR1 is MNHEY and CDR2 SMNVEV (reference sequence). The CDR3 runs to 14 residues. Deletions cut 5 bases from V and 3 bases from J, with 14 bases between. The CDR3: CASSATGPGYEQYF. The CDR3 region has the DNA TGTGCCAGCAGTGCGACCGGCCCGGGCTACGAGCAGTACTTC.

The gene calls are TRBV18 and TRBJ2-7; the D is unclear. CDR3 length: 15 residues. Germline CDR1 KGHSH, CDR2 LQKENI. The germline V and J ends were trimmed by 1 base and 5 bases, with 15 bases remaining between them. CDR3 coding DNA: TGTGCCAGCTCACCACGGGGTATTGGGTCCAACGAGCAGTACTTC. Its protein is CASSPRGIGSNEQYF. The variable domain in full, with the rest retrieved from reference TRBV18 and TRBJ2-7, is NAGVMQNPRHLVRRRGQEARLRCSPMKGHSHVYWYRQLPEEGLKFMVYLQKENIIDESGMPKERFSAEFPKEGPSILRIQQVVRGDSAAYFCASSPRGIGSNEQYFGPGTRLTVT.

This clone was seen just once. The V gene is TRBV5-4, the J gene TRBJ2-3; 8 positions agree with TRBD2. Germline values: CDR1 SGHNT, CDR2 YYREEE (reference sequence). Trimming removed 1 base from V and 3 bases from J; junction bases left unmatched: 4. The CDR3 runs to 15 residues. In DNA form, the CDR3 reads TGTGCCAGCAGCTTGTGGGTAGCGGGAACAGATACGCAGTATTTT. This encodes CASSLWVAGTDTQYF.

The rearrangement links TRBV6-6 to TRBJ2-7; TRBD1 is a possible D gene (7 bases). In germline, CDR1 is MNHNY, CDR2 SVGAGI (reference sequence). This CDR3 has 14 residues. Trimming took 7 bases from V and 3 from J, leaving 16 bases between them. As DNA, the CDR3 is TGTGCCAGCACCCAGGGGGGCGGGATCTACGAGCAGTACTTC. It translates to CASTQGGGIYEQYF.

CDR3 in DNA: TGTGCCAGCAGTGAAACCGGACAGGGAGCCTATGGCTACACCTTC. Protein sequence: CASSETGQGAYGYTF. The chain is built from TRBV25-1 and TRBJ1-2; 8 bases map to TRBD1. This CDR3 is built from 15 residues. V trimming: 2 bases; J trimming: 4 bases; junction bases outside the gene matches: 6. CDR1 and CDR2 (germline): MGHDK, SYGVNS.

The chain combines TRBV2 with TRBJ2-7; a possible D gene is TRBD2 (6 bases). The CDR3 runs 14 residues. The germline V and J ends were trimmed by 4 bases and 2 bases, with 12 bases remaining between them. Per the germline V gene, CDR1 is SNHLY and CDR2 is FYNNEI. CDR3 coding DNA: TGTGCCAGCAGTGCCGGGCGGGGCACCTACGAGCAGTACTTC. Encoded protein: CASSAGRGTYEQYF.

The chain joins TRBV10-3 to TRBJ2-7; weak D call: TRBD2 (6 bases). The CDR3 is made up of 12 amino acids. V was cut by 8 bases and J by 0 bases, with 8 bases left in between. In germline, CDR1 is ENHRY, CDR2 SYGVKD. The CDR3 nucleotides read TGTGCCATCGCTAGCGACTCCTACGAGCAGTACTTC. This gives the protein CAIASDSYEQYF.

This chain joins TRBV29-1 and TRBJ2-7, with TRBD1 matching over 7 bases. V shed 4 bases and J 2 bases; nucleotides not matched to a gene: 5. Germline values: CDR1 SQVTM, CDR2 ANQGSEA. CDR3 length: 13 residues. The CDR3 nucleotides read TGCAGCGTTGGACAGGGTAGGGCCTACGAGCAGTACTTC. Amino acids: CSVGQGRAYEQYF.

The chain links TRBV18 to TRBJ2-7, with D possibly being TRBD1 (6 bases). Germline CDR1 reads KGHSH; CDR2 reads LQKENI. The CDR3 extends over 14 amino acids. The V gene lost 4 bases and the J gene lost 1 base, with 11 bases spanning the gap. The CDR3 reads CASSQDRPSYEQYF. Written as DNA, the CDR3 is TGTGCCAGCTCACAAGACAGGCCGTCCTACGAGCAGTACTTC. The variable domain in full, completed from reference TRBV18 and TRBJ2-7, reads NAGVMQNPRHLVRRRGQEARLRCSPMKGHSHVYWYRQLPEEGLKFMVYLQKENIIDESGMPKERFSAEFPKEGPSILRIQQVVRGDSAAYFCASSQDRPSYEQYFGPGTRLTVT.

V gene TRBV28 combines with J gene TRBJ2-5, with TRBD2 identical over 10 bases. The better agreement between TRBJ2-7 and the DNA end casts doubt on the J call. Germline V gene lookup returns CDR1 MDHEN and CDR2 SYDVKM. The CDR3 runs to 15 residues. The CDR3 sequence: CASSLRTSGSYEQYF. Here the CDR3 DNA reads TGTGCCAGCAGTTTGAGGACTAGCGGCTCCTACGAGCAGTACTTC.

The CDR3 spells CSVEFGAGVKETQYF. DNA for the CDR3: TGCAGCGTCGAATTTGGTGCAGGGGTAAAAGAGACCCAGTACTTC. The chain employs TRBV29-1 and TRBJ2-5; TRBD1 might be the D (6 bases). Germline V gene sequence: CDR1 SQVTM, CDR2 ANQGSEA. The CDR3 extends over 15 amino acids. Deletions cut 6 bases from V and 3 bases from J, with 20 bases between.

The genes are TRBV6-6 and TRBJ2-7; the match to TRBD2 covers 12 bases. Germline V gives CDR1 MNHNY, CDR2 SVGAGI (reference sequence). The CDR3 extends over 15 amino acids. V lost 8 bases and J lost 0; bases outside the gene matches: 5. The CDR3 loop reads CASGPSGRDSYEQYF. As DNA, the CDR3 is TGTGCCAGCGGCCCTAGCGGGAGGGACTCCTACGAGCAGTACTTC.

The chain employs TRBV27 and TRBJ1-5; D unresolved. CDR3 length: 14 amino acids. The V gene lost 5 bases and the J gene lost 4 bases, with 12 bases spanning the gap. CDR1 and CDR2 (germline): MNHEY, SMNVEV (reference sequence). CDR3 nucleotide sequence: TGTGCCAGCAGTCCCCGGGAGATAAATCAGCCCCAGCATTTT. This gives the protein CASSPREINQPQHF.

The chain recombines TRBV18 with TRBJ2-1; no definite D call. CDR3 length: 16 residues. V was pared by 0 bases and J by 4 bases, with 13 bases between. CDR1 KGHSH and CDR2 LQKENI come from the germline V gene. CDR3 amino acids: CASSPPLGERYNEQFF. DNA for the CDR3: TGTGCCAGCTCACCACCGTTAGGAGAAAGATACAATGAGCAGTTCTTC.

This chain uses TRBV5-4 with TRBJ2-4, with 8 bases fitting TRBD2. The CDR3 runs 18 residues. V shed 3 bases and J 0 bases; nucleotides not matched to a gene: 11. CDR1 is SGHNT, CDR2 YYREEE, per germline (reference sequence). The CDR3 reads CASSSSQSGSEAKNIQYF. For the CDR3, the DNA is TGTGCCAGCAGCTCGTCTCAGAGCGGGAGCGAAGCCAAAAACATTCAGTACTTC.

About this clone itself: The germline gene is not matched at one end of the junction; a read error may be the cause. The same CDR3 arises from other DNA sequences in this sample as well. The CDR3 protein is CASSLGLAVADTQYF. CDR3 in DNA: TGCGCCAGCAGTTTAGGGCTAGCGGTCGCAGATACGCAGTATTTT. The rearrangement links TRBV27 to TRBJ2-3, with TRBD2 matching over 7 bases. This CDR3 is 15 amino acids long. Germline V CDR1 and CDR2: MNHEY, SMNVEV (reference sequence).

The chain couples TRBV4-1 to TRBJ2-7; 9 nucleotides agree with TRBD2. V trimming: 2 bases; J trimming: 4 bases; junction bases outside the gene matches: 6. The CDR3 loop spans 15 amino acids. The germline CDR1 and CDR2 sequences are MGHRA and YSYEKL. This chain's CDR3 is CASSQPTGLAYEQYF. CDR3 sequence (DNA): TGCGCCAGCAGCCAACCTACGGGACTAGCATACGAGCAGTACTTC.